This T cell receptor beta chain originates from a study of metastatic and nonmetastatic thyroid tumors. As regards this clone: A much larger clone differs by one base, so this may be a read error.

Germline CDR1 reads SNHLY; CDR2 reads FYNNEI. V gave up 5 bases and J gave up 1 base, with 10 bases separating them. CDR3 length equals 14 residues. None of the patients had undergone any treatment ahead of thyroid surgery. TCRdb re-analyzed the PCR reads through MiXCR. The table includes approximately 74,000 clones, 13% to 15% detected once. This chain uses TRBV2 with TRBJ2-3; D remains ambiguous. The sequenced sample consisted of blood. The TCR was taken from a male donor with papillary thyroid cancer or a benign thyroid nodule (not recorded which). Some clones in this sample may be carry-over from other donors' samples. CDR3: CASSQGVRTDTQYF. The CDR3 nucleotides read TGTGCCAGCAGTCAAGGCGTACGCACAGATACGCAGTATTTT.